Listed below are T cell receptor beta chains from one sample, sequenced in a study of blood T cell repertoires in COVID-19. The repertoire was sequenced with immunoSEQ multiplex PCR; TCRdb's copy has only in-frame clones and lacks some. The repertoire holds fewer than 300,000 clones, with 80% to 90% as singletons. The sequenced sample was PBMCs or T cells enriched from blood (not recorded which). These receptor sequences come from a young man who had recovered from COVID-19. Both conserved end residues are part of each CDR3. A D gene is named only where the DNA matches it firmly. Clone size, where shown, is once, few, many, or a class for clones that have expanded.

j_gene | abundance | d_gene | v_gene | CDR3aa | CDR3nt
TRBJ2-5 | - | TRBD2 | TRBV5-6 | CASSLTSGGQETQYF | TGTGCCAGCAGCTTGACTAGCGGGGGGCAAGAGACCCAGTACTTC
TRBJ2-3 | - | TRBD1 | TRBV7-9 | CASSLTGGDTQYF | TGTGCCAGCAGCTTAACAGGGGGCGATACGCAGTATTTT
TRBJ2-2 | - | - | TRBV5-1 | CASSYAVTNTGELFF | TGCGCCAGCAGCTACGCGGTTACTAACACCGGGGAGCTGTTTTTT
TRBJ2-3 | - | - | TRBV19 | CASTGDTDTQYF | TGTGCCAGTACGGGGGACACAGATACGCAGTATTTT
TRBJ2-7 | - | TRBD2 | TRBV11-2 | CASSSTPGGTYEQYF | TGTGCCAGCAGCTCTACCCCGGGGGGGACCTACGAGCAGTACTTC
TRBJ2-7 | once | - | TRBV19 | CASSISRGSEQYF | TGTGCCAGTAGTATTAGTCGGGGATCCGAGCAGTACTTC
TRBJ2-6 | - | TRBD1 | TRBV7-9 | CASSPSSGQASSGANVLTF | TGTGCCAGCAGCCCTTCCTCGGGACAGGCGTCCTCTGGGGCCAACGTCCTGACTTTC
TRBJ2-1 | few | TRBD1 | TRBV5-6 | CASSSDRGSYNEQFF | TGTGCCAGCAGCTCCGACAGGGGCTCCTACAATGAGCAGTTCTTC
TRBJ1-5 | once | - | TRBV2 | CASSGVAHEPQHF | TGTGCCAGCAGCGGAGTTGCCCATGAGCCCCAGCATTTT
TRBJ1-2 | many | - | TRBV12-5 | CASGLSNYGYTF | TGTGCTAGTGGTTTGTCAAACTATGGCTACACCTTC
TRBJ1-3 | - | - | TRBV9 | CASSVIGAGHSGNTIYF | TGTGCCAGCAGCGTAATCGGTGCGGGCCACTCTGGAAACACCATATATTTT
TRBJ1-5 | - | TRBD1 | TRBV5-5 | CASSFGTAGQPQHF | TGTGCCAGCAGCTTTGGGACAGCAGGACAGCCCCAGCATTTT
TRBJ2-2 | - | TRBD1 | TRBV7-9 | CASSRRGTANTGELFF | TGTGCCAGCAGCCGTCGAGGGACAGCGAACACCGGGGAGCTGTTTTTT
TRBJ1-2 | - | - | TRBV3-1/TRBV3-2 | CASSPRGSASGYTF | TGTGCCAGCAGCCCCCGCGGTTCTGCGAGTGGCTACACCTTC
TRBJ2-1 | - | - | TRBV19 | CASSIDGSSYNEQFF | TGTGCCAGTAGTATAGACGGGAGCTCCTACAATGAGCAGTTCTTC
TRBJ2-2 | - | TRBD1 | TRBV15 | CATKTGANTGELFF | TGTGCCACCAAGACAGGGGCCAACACCGGGGAGCTGTTTTTT
TRBJ2-2 | - | - | TRBV2 | CASSRGNTGELFF | TGTGCCAGCAGCAGGGGGAACACCGGGGAGCTGTTTTTT
TRBJ1-5 | few | TRBD1 | TRBV24-1 | CATSEQGDGYQPQHF | TGTGCCACCAGTGAACAGGGGGACGGGTATCAGCCCCAGCATTTT
TRBJ2-3 | - | TRBD2 | TRBV7-2 | CASSAPGTSGGRTDTQYF | TGTGCCAGCAGCGCCCCCGGGACTAGCGGGGGGCGCACAGATACGCAGTATTTT